This record covers a single T cell receptor (beta chain). These data belong to a study of monozygotic twins with inflammatory bowel disease. The RNA usage for each TCR library was roughly 3,700 ng of total RNA. With the 5' RACE reads reprocessed, TCRdb shows one record per CDR3 protein and no DNA. This table lists some 100,000 distinct CDR3 sequences. The CDR3 is made up of 14 amino acids. Germline V gene data show CDR1 as GTSNPN and CDR2 as SVGIG (reference sequence). This receptor was taken from a human donor with ulcerative colitis or Crohn's disease, or a healthy co-twin of an affected twin (not recorded which). The chain joins TRBV30 to TRBJ2-7; the TRBD1 assignment by TCRdb is unverifiable without DNA. Sequenced sample: blood. Here the CDR3 reads CAWSVDRGLSEQYF.